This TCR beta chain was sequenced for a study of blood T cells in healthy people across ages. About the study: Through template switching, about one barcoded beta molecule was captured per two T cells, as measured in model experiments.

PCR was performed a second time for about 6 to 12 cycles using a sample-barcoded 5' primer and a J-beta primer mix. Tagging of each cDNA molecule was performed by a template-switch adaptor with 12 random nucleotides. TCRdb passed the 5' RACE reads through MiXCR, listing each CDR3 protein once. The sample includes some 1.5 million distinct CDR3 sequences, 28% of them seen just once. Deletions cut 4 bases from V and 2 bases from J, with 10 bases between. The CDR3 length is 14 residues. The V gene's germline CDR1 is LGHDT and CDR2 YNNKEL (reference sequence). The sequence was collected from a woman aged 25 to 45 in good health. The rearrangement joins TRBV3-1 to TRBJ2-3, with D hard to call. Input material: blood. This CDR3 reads CASSRTTNTDTQYF. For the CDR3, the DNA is TGTGCCAGCAGCCGGACCACCAACACAGATACGCAGTATTTT.